The source of this TCR beta chain is a study of CD8+CD57+ T cells in acquired aplastic anemia. This CDR3 has 14 residues. V dropped 4 bases and J dropped 4 bases, with 13 bases sitting between them. Germline lookup yields CDR1 LNHDA and CDR2 SQIVND (reference sequence). The template for TCR beta VDJ and CDR3 sequence profiling was genomic DNA. TCRdb redid the calling of the reads with MiXCR, one entry per CDR3 protein. The sample has approximately 170,000 distinct CDR3 sequences, around 60% seen once. What was sequenced was sorted CD4+, CD8+, or CD8+CD57+ T cells (not recorded which) from PBMCs. The chain joins TRBV19 to TRBJ1-2; D gene ambiguous. The receptor comes from a human donor in good health. Here the CDR3 DNA reads TGTGCCAGTAGTACCGGCGGGTCGAGCTATGGCTACACCTTC. Protein sequence: CASSTGGSSYGYTF.